This TCR beta chain was observed in a study of PD-1 blockade in classical Hodgkin lymphoma. About this clone itself: Antigen specificity is unknown.

Generated by immunoSEQ multiplex PCR, the TCRdb table keeps only in-frame clones and is missing some. This table holds approximately 59,000 clones, under 95% found once. Whole-study findings and limits: CD4+ but not CD8+ TCR diversity rose significantly by C4D1.

CDR1 and CDR2 (germline): SEHNR, FQNEAQ (reference sequence). The CDR3 loop spans 17 amino acids. Trimming removed 3 bases from V and 3 bases from J; junction bases left unmatched: 13. The patients all showed relapse after autologous stem cell transplantation, while their brentuximab vedotin exposure varied. This chain uses TRBV7-9 with TRBJ2-7; 8 bases are shared with TRBD1. This material consisted of peripheral blood mononuclear cells (PBMCs), taken before the second cycle of nivolumab. The receptor was derived from a human donor with classical Hodgkin lymphoma. CDR3 nucleotide sequence: TGTGCCAGCAGCTTGGACAGGGCGATTGGGATAAACTACGAGCAGTACTTC. Translating gives CASSLDRAIGINYEQYF.